Given below is one T cell receptor beta chain in context. Its antigen is currently not known. The sample holds no much larger clone one base away, and base qualities are not on file. Sequenced using an Illumina HiSeq 1500. The raw public data were reprocessed by TCRdb itself: fastp quality trimming at Q25, MiXCR clonotype calling, in-frame beta chains only. CDR3 protein sequences are deduplicated, and each keeps its most common genes and DNA. The sample data list a few hundred thousand distinct CDR3 sequences, and 40% of these were observed just once. The ten largest make up 48% of the sample. The data were taken from a study of T cell repertoires in cytomegalovirus infection (dated 2019 in TCRdb). Background for the entire study: Recently identified HLA-C-restricted CMV epitopes, whose presentation resists viral immunomodulation, were targeted by peptide stimulations together with well-studied HLA-B-restricted epitopes. Donor HLA type was relevant to the analysis, because carriage of CMV infection together with the matching HLA type was indicated by public TCR beta signatures.

V gives up 5 bases and J gives up 7 bases, and the segment between their germline ends measures 17 bases. CDR1 and CDR2 (LGHDT, YNNKEL) derive from the germline V gene (reference sequence). Including the terminal cysteine and phenylalanine, the CDR3 comprises 14 residues. Just the 42-base CDR3 DNA is kept, in frame starting at base 1. General study outcomes and caveats: Cumulative frequency of public TCR beta family members discriminated carriers of CMV infection plus the relevant HLA type in this cohort and an independent roughly 320-donor cohort. The ex vivo response was dominated by HLA-C-restricted CMV-specific TCR beta clonotypes, which also provided the single most frequent clonotype in two of eight donors.

The treatment or condition label here, explained by the study, means: in vitro stimulation with specific CMV peptide epitopes to enrich CMV-specific T cells. The source of this sequence is a human donor in good health (CMV status not recorded). Some clones in this sample may be carry-over from other donors' samples. The sequencing used cultured PBMCs, collected from culture after CMV antigen stimulation. Recombination connected TRBV3-1 to TRBJ1-1, with the D gene too uncertain to name. CDR3 sequence: CASSGETGPFEAFF. The DNA sequence is given as TGTGCCAGCAGCGGGGAGACCGGGCCTTTTGAAGCTTTCTTT.